This entry features one T cell receptor beta chain sequence. These data originate in a study of cytomegalovirus exposure and HLA in healthy donors. V was pared by 8 bases and J by 4 bases, with 21 bases between. The CDR3 contains 15 residues. Germline V gene data show CDR1 as MNHNS and CDR2 as SASEGT. PCR employed 60 Vbeta and 13 Jbeta primers. The method was immunoSEQ multiplex PCR; TCRdb's version includes in-frame clones alone and lacks a portion of them. Among 64,000 or so clones listed, less than 85% were seen once. V gene TRBV6-1 combines with J gene TRBJ2-7; tentative D call: TRBD1 (6 bases). The sequenced material came from PBMCs. This TCR was sampled from a woman aged 45-59 years in good health and CMV-seropositive. CDR3 nucleotides: TGTGCCAGCCGTCAAGGGGGACAAGCCGCTTACGAGCAGTACTTC. Translated, it gives CASRQGGQAAYEQYF.